A selection of T cell receptor beta chains follows, all from one sample in a study of resident and recirculating memory T cells in vitiligo. Profiling relied on immunoSEQ multiplex PCR, and the TCRdb table lists in-frame clones only, not all of them. The sample consists of tens of thousands of clones, just over 90% of them appearing once. The sample was blood. These receptors came from a male donor with vitiligo. The CDR3 runs from the conserved cysteine through the conserved F or W. The D gene is left open where the match is weak. The size field is filled for only some rows; it gives once, few, many or a size class.

cdr3_aa cdr3_nt v_call d_call clone_size j_call
CASSGATGGGTEAFF TGTGCCAGCAGTGGAGCGACAGGGGGTGGGACTGAAGCTTTCTTT TRBV27 TRBD1 few TRBJ1-1
CASRTDSYEQYF TGTGCCAGCCGGACAGACTCCTACGAGCAGTACTTC TRBV2 - - TRBJ2-7
CASSRGLGQETQYF TGTGCCAGCAGTAGAGGACTGGGGCAAGAGACCCAGTACTTC TRBV6-5 - - TRBJ2-5
CAIKQGNEKLFF TGTGCCATCAAGCAGGGTAATGAAAAACTGTTTTTT TRBV10-3 - - TRBJ1-4
CASSVQGNSYEQYF TGTGCCAGCAGCGTCCAGGGGAATTCCTACGAGCAGTACTTC TRBV9 - - TRBJ2-7
CASSPGSLSGNTIYF TGCGCCAGCAGCCCCGGGTCTCTTTCTGGAAACACCATATATTTT TRBV5-1 - - TRBJ1-3
CASRQTQGNTGELFF TGTGCCAGCAGACAAACACAGGGAAACACCGGGGAGCTGTTTTTT TRBV4-2 - - TRBJ2-2
CASSVGTSGANVLTF TGTGCCAGCAGCGTCGGGACATCTGGGGCCAACGTCCTGACTTTC TRBV7-9 - - TRBJ2-6
CASSPGGLNTEAFF TGTGCCAGCAGCCCGGGGGGACTGAACACTGAAGCTTTCTTT TRBV7-9 - - TRBJ1-1
CASSFQGNTEAFF TGTGCCAGCAGCTTCCAGGGAAACACTGAAGCTTTCTTT TRBV7-3 - - TRBJ1-1
CASSLDTYNEQFF TGTGCCAGCAGTTTGGACACCTACAATGAGCAGTTCTTC TRBV28 - - TRBJ2-1
CASSGRQGVGETQYF TGTGCCAGCAGCGGCCGACAGGGGGTCGGAGAGACCCAGTACTTC TRBV5-5 TRBD1 - TRBJ2-5
CASSLGSGGYGYTF TGTGCCAGCAGCTTAGGCTCAGGGGGCTATGGCTACACCTTC TRBV13 TRBD1 few TRBJ1-2
CASKGQGMNTEAFF TGTGCCAGCAAAGGACAGGGGATGAACACTGAAGCTTTCTTT TRBV2 TRBD1 - TRBJ1-1
CASSLGGTGRNTEAFF TGTGCCAGCAGCTTAGGAGGGACAGGCCGGAACACTGAAGCTTTCTTT TRBV11-3 TRBD1 - TRBJ1-1
CATTLQLTNEKLFF TGTGCCACAACTTTACAGCTTACTAATGAAAAACTGTTTTTT TRBV6-1 - - TRBJ1-4
CASSLDVLAPSYNEQFF TGCGCCAGCAGCTTGGATGTGTTAGCGCCTTCCTACAATGAGCAGTTCTTC TRBV5-1 - - TRBJ2-1